There are many counts of the clone carrying this T cell receptor beta chain. Its antigen is not identified. The data are from a study of early T cells in non-severe SARS-CoV-2 infection. Study at large: Sequenced bulk RNA came from whole blood that was unsorted, and chains were unpaired. Regarding the study as a whole: Clonotype matching in VDJdb favored anti-spike CD8 responses and did not capture private and CD4 specificities.

The protocol attached unique molecular identifiers to individual cDNA molecules. TCRdb passed the 5' RACE reads through MiXCR, listing each CDR3 protein once. The data show roughly 35,000 distinct CDR3 sequences, 3.5% to 4% seen once. The CDR3 runs 18 residues. V lost 1 base, J lost 7 bases, and 12 bases stayed unmatched. Germline-derived CDR1 and CDR2 are SGHVS and FNYEAQ. This chain connects TRBV7-6 to TRBJ2-1, with 11 bases that match TRBD2. Sequencing was carried out using whole blood. This clonotype originated in an adult who was a healthcare worker with PCR-confirmed SARS-CoV-2 infection or an uninfected control (not recorded which). The CDR3 sequence: CASSLVTSGSYIANEQFF. As DNA, the CDR3 is TGTGCCAGCAGCTTAGTTACTAGCGGGAGTTATATAGCGAATGAGCAGTTCTTC.